Below, one T cell receptor beta chain is given with its context. The clone's antigen remains unknown. Including the terminal cysteine and phenylalanine, the CDR3 comprises 17 residues. Just the 51-base CDR3 DNA is kept, in frame starting at base 1. V is pruned by 5 bases and J by 2 bases, leaving 13 bases of the junction without a gene match. The CDR1 and CDR2 encoded by the germline V gene are SGHVS and FQNEAQ. The record originates from a study of cytomegalovirus exposure and HLA in healthy donors (dated by TCRdb to about 2017). Regarding the research as a whole: In an earlier analysis of some 550 of the donors, approximately 260 Gb of sequence data and some 120 million unique TCR beta sequences from 180 million or so T cells were reported. Roughly 310 gigabases of sequencing data and roughly 90 million unique TCR sequences were included in an early release covering 500 to 750 HLA-typed donors. Of the approximately 400 genotyped donors, around 81% fell in the genetic ancestry cluster associated with self-reported Caucasian donors. The aim of the study was to test whether cataloging public T cell receptors could identify signatures of past pathogen exposure. The study used immunosequencing to profile the T cell repertoires of 600 to 850 subjects and linked those repertoires to cytomegalovirus serostatus. A separate validation cohort of approximately 130 different subjects was used in addition to the 666-subject first cohort. The study combined high-throughput TCR immunosequencing, statistical association of individual TCRs with disease status, and machine learning to predict cytomegalovirus infection status. To study patterns of TCR occurrence, a later analysis re-analyzed previously published TCR beta repertoires from more than 550 donors and added high-resolution HLA genotyping. In the later analysis, no new phenotypic data were used to find candidate immune exposures; instead, reliance was placed on TCR beta sequences and their occurrence across donors. In an earlier analysis of 587 of the donors, high-throughput TCR beta sequencing was used to judge whether each TCR beta V gene segment behaved as functional or pseudogenic. Donor age, sex, ethnicity and CMV serostatus were compiled together with the repertoire data. A later genetic analysis used genome-wide SNP genotypes for about 65% of the 666 donors, treating that subset as a discovery cohort. Every repertoire in the discovery cohort had been generated on one and the same sequencing platform. HLA typing covered class I and class II loci at four-digit resolution. The number of typed donors differed by locus: roughly 629-640 for A, B, C, DRB1 and DQB1; 500 to 550 for DQA1; approximately 600 for DPA1; and roughly 470 for DPB1. Five DR-DQ haplotypes were treated as single units for association and clustering because of strong linkage in the cohort. Among 398 genotyped donors of the cohort, an average of approximately 240,000 unique TCR beta nucleotide sequences were sequenced per donor, around 18% of them non-productive.

The cohort was made up of hundreds of healthy bone marrow donors. At the time of sampling, every cohort member was nominally healthy, though immune exposures that went unrecorded were likely present. The donor tested CMV seronegative and was one of the 352 seronegative cohort members. A peripheral blood sample was provided by each donor, and peripheral blood mononuclear cells were used for TCR beta sequencing. The Qiagen DNeasy Blood Extraction Kit was used to extract genomic DNA from the blood cell samples. Broad study findings and their caveats: For the cohort, immune exposure information was limited to CMV serostatus. According to a later analysis, parvovirus B19, influenza, CMV and Epstein-Barr virus appeared linked to several top co-occurrence clusters. A cluster of highly shared sequence variants was judged likely to represent a technical artifact of the sequencing pipeline. An association between a missense DCLRE1C variant and V-gene and J-gene trimming of TCR beta chains was found in a later genetic analysis and replicated in an independent cohort. Because counts were too low, roughly 18 rarely observed V segments, including chromosome 9 orphons, were left out of the earlier analysis of over 550 of the donors. A few of the identified cytomegalovirus-associated TCR beta chains were confirmed in vitro to be specific for cytomegalovirus antigens. In a later analysis, the rate of TCR association differed among HLA loci, with DRB1 alleles having the most associated TCRs and HLA-C alleles having the fewest. Some IMGT-functional V segments, including TRBV6-2 and TRBV6-3, could not be told apart with the 87-base-pair reads, so those segments were excluded. A later analysis found that HLA-associated TCR beta chains were more clonally expanded and had lower generation probabilities than equally common non-associated chains. A further reported finding was that TCR beta sequences accurately predicted the HLA-A and HLA-B alleles for most subjects in the first cohort. Correlated functional status among segregating V segments might reflect linkage disequilibrium, but an unknown experimental factor could not be ruled out. The presence/absence analyses assumed that sequencing depth was roughly uniform across donors, and that assumption may not be true. In a later analysis, most CMV-associated TCR beta chains were found to appear HLA-restricted, with HLA associations seemingly driven largely by CMV exposure. Broadly in line with IMGT annotations, most TCR beta V segments showed up in productive rearrangements about 87% or about 30% of the time in an earlier analysis of around 550 of the donors. Assigning TCR associations to individual alleles was difficult when HLA alleles, especially DR and DQ, strongly co-occurred. The study listed approximately 150 TCR beta chains as associated with cytomegalovirus. Compared with the 666-donor mean, donors in an Asian-associated ancestry cluster had fewer N-insertions in productive TCRs, according to a later genetic analysis. This cohort had only TCR beta chains sequenced, and the lack of alpha or paired-chain data limited which features could be detected. Most TCR sequences were seen in very few donors, while some public TCRs were found in many individuals. Because some donors lacked HLA typing at each locus, the association tests relied only on the typed subset. The authors suggested that the approach could potentially be generalized to other disease states and immunological phenotypes. Specific HLA alleles were associated with 15,000 to 20,000 TCR beta sequences at a false discovery rate of 0.05 in a later analysis. Cytomegalovirus status was reported to be diagnosed by the classifier with high specificity and sensitivity in both the original and validation cohorts.

Library creation used the immunoSEQ multiplex PCR assay. The multiplex PCR relied on a mix of 60 forward primers for TCR Vbeta segments and 13 reverse primers for TCR Jbeta segments. A multiplex PCR assay on genomic DNA amplified the CDR3 region of rearranged TCR beta genes. Amplified TCR beta libraries were sequenced as 87-base-pair reads on the Illumina HiSeq System. From the authors' description of their analysis: In a later analysis, roughly 80 million unique TCR beta chains were counted across the roughly 610 repertoires, and roughly 10 million of these chains were shared by at least two donors. A nearest-neighbor algorithm error-corrected the raw reads and collapsed the reads into unique sequences, merging closely related sequences to remove PCR and sequencing errors. V, D and J gene segments were assigned by aligning CDR3 sequences to IMGT reference sequences. For a sequence to be retained, a match of at least six nucleotides was required to both a V gene segment and a J gene segment. A rearrangement was called productive if the CDR3 had no stop codons and remained in frame with V and J, and every other rearrangement was called non-productive. Following IMGT convention, CDR3 was defined as the stretch from the second conserved V-encoded cysteine to the conserved J-encoded phenylalanine. The earlier analysis of about 610 of the donors excluded any sequence lacking an unambiguous match to a single V gene segment. In an earlier analysis of approximately 500 of the donors, a V segment was called functional when productive rearrangements were above 56.7%, and segregating when the standard deviation between donors exceeded 5%. A statistical classification framework was developed to diagnose cytomegalovirus status using the catalog of TCR beta chain sequences. In a later analysis, TCR nucleotide sequences were compared against IMGT/GENE-DB human TR gene sequences so that V and J genes could be assigned. In a later analysis, CDR3 sequences and most-parsimonious VDJ recombination scenarios were assigned using the TCRdist pipeline. A later analysis defined each TCR beta chain by its CDR3 amino acid sequence plus V-gene family, and excluded reads lacking a unique V-gene family. As a way to deal with suspected cross-contamination and a sequencing artifact, a later analysis dropped hundreds of nucleotide sequences that were highly shared and had low generation probability. A later analysis calculated a clonal expansion index for each public chain from normalized within-repertoire ranks of inferred template counts. Generation probabilities in a later analysis came from a VDJ recombination model fitted to out-of-frame rearrangements, and those results were checked against IGoR. Hypergeometric tests were used in a later analysis to score TCR-TCR, TCR-HLA and TCR-CMV co-occurrence, with a repertoire-size bias correction applied to the TCR pairs. A later analysis estimated false discovery rates by permuting HLA or CMV assignments 20 times. In a later analysis, co-occurring TCRs were grouped using DBSCAN, with TCRdist sequence similarity added in when clustering inside HLA-allele-positive subsets. Repertoires with fewer than 30,000 or more than 120,000 public chains, plus five repertoires with anomalous nucleotide sharing, were excluded from co-occurrence clustering. TCRdb mirrors the immuneACCESS table, restricted to in-frame sequences. Some clones are absent from its copies; in checked studies, under half trace to an unresolved V gene, and the reason for the others is unknown. V, J and clone size derive from that table, while D and trimming were established from the DNA sequence. The table held for this sample gives some 60,000 clones. Less than 4.5% of the sample comes from the top ten.

The sequence derives from a male donor in good health and CMV-seronegative. The chain was built from TRBV7-8 and TRBJ1-2, with 8 bases aligning to TRBD1. The sample consisted of PBMCs. The CDR3 protein sequence reads: CASSPDRGRGGNYGYTF. The DNA sequence is as follows: TGTGCCAGCAGCCCCGACAGGGGAAGAGGGGGAAACTATGGCTACACCTTC. With the rest looked up from the reference TRBV7-8 and TRBJ1-2 genes rather than sequenced, the full variable domain is GAGVSQSPRYKVAKRGQDVALRCDPISGHVSLFWYQQALGQGPEFLTYFQNEAQLDKSGLPSDRFFAERPEGSVSTLKIQRTQQEDSAVYLCASSPDRGRGGNYGYTFGSGTRLTVV.